Listed below are T cell receptor beta chains from one sample, sequenced in a study of neoadjuvant anti-PD-1 for oral cavity cancer. The protocol was immunoSEQ multiplex PCR, while the TCRdb copy is restricted to in-frame clones and leaves out a portion. The profile shows about 15,000 clones, over 65% of them singletons. Sequences were derived from PBMCs, sampled before nivolumab (anti-PD-1) treatment. Source of these receptors: a person between 35 and 79 years old with oral cavity squamous cell carcinoma. The CDR3 runs from the conserved cysteine through the conserved F or W. D genes are given only for firm matches. The size entry is marked missing in some rows and otherwise reads once, few, many or a size class.

clone_size: NA; v_call: TRBV7-9; j_call: TRBJ1-2; d_call: NA; cdr3_aa: CASSLLTGDGYTF; cdr3_nt: TGTGCCAGCAGCTTACTTACGGGGGATGGCTACACCTTC
clone_size: few; v_call: TRBV6-5; j_call: TRBJ1-1; d_call: NA; cdr3_aa: CASSPPGRDTEAFF; cdr3_nt: TGTGCCAGCAGCCCTCCGGGACGAGACACTGAAGCTTTCTTT
clone_size: once; v_call: TRBV6-5; j_call: TRBJ2-7; d_call: TRBD2; cdr3_aa: CASSYSGRGGLEQYF; cdr3_nt: TGTGCCAGCAGTTACTCGGGACGGGGGGGCCTCGAGCAGTACTTC
clone_size: NA; v_call: TRBV7-3; j_call: TRBJ2-1; d_call: NA; cdr3_aa: CASRPTRASAPNEQFF; cdr3_nt: TGTGCCAGCAGACCCACGAGGGCTAGCGCCCCCAATGAGCAGTTCTTC
clone_size: NA; v_call: TRBV19; j_call: TRBJ1-5; d_call: NA; cdr3_aa: CASTDSGNQPQHF; cdr3_nt: TGTGCCAGTACAGACAGCGGCAATCAGCCCCAGCATTTT
clone_size: few; v_call: TRBV7-9; j_call: TRBJ2-7; d_call: TRBD2; cdr3_aa: CASSPTSGRTYEQYF; cdr3_nt: TGTGCCAGCAGCCCGACTAGCGGGAGGACCTACGAGCAGTACTTC
clone_size: NA; v_call: TRBV27; j_call: TRBJ1-1; d_call: NA; cdr3_aa: CASGANRETEAFF; cdr3_nt: TGTGCCAGCGGAGCCAACAGGGAAACTGAAGCTTTCTTT
clone_size: few; v_call: TRBV5-1; j_call: TRBJ1-1; d_call: NA; cdr3_aa: CASSLEGVANTEAFF; cdr3_nt: TGCGCCAGCAGCTTGGAGGGGGTAGCGAACACTGAAGCTTTCTTT
clone_size: NA; v_call: TRBV2; j_call: TRBJ1-4; d_call: TRBD1; cdr3_aa: CASMGQLYEKLFF; cdr3_nt: TGTGCCAGCATGGGACAGTTGTATGAAAAACTGTTTTTT
clone_size: NA; v_call: TRBV5-6; j_call: TRBJ2-1; d_call: NA; cdr3_aa: CASSLTDRYNEQFF; cdr3_nt: TGTGCCAGCAGCTTAACAGACAGATACAATGAGCAGTTCTTC
clone_size: once; v_call: TRBV13; j_call: TRBJ1-2; d_call: TRBD1; cdr3_aa: CASRKPGQDYGYTF; cdr3_nt: TGTGCCAGCAGAAAACCGGGACAGGACTATGGCTACACCTTC
clone_size: NA; v_call: TRBV6-6; j_call: TRBJ1-2; d_call: NA; cdr3_aa: CASSYLLVYGYTF; cdr3_nt: TGTGCCAGCAGTTACCTCTTGGTTTATGGCTACACCTTC
clone_size: few; v_call: TRBV2; j_call: TRBJ1-4; d_call: NA; cdr3_aa: CASSADGEKLFF; cdr3_nt: TGTGCCAGCAGCGCGGATGGGGAAAAACTGTTTTTT
clone_size: NA; v_call: TRBV27; j_call: TRBJ2-1; d_call: NA; cdr3_aa: CASSFLSSYNEQFF; cdr3_nt: TGTGCCAGCAGTTTCCTGAGCTCCTACAATGAGCAGTTCTTC
clone_size: NA; v_call: TRBV7-9; j_call: TRBJ2-7; d_call: TRBD2; cdr3_aa: CASSSTSAYEQYF; cdr3_nt: TGTGCCAGCAGCTCGACTAGCGCTTACGAGCAGTACTTC
clone_size: NA; v_call: TRBV7-9; j_call: TRBJ2-2; d_call: NA; cdr3_aa: CASSLSGGVNTGELFF; cdr3_nt: TGTGCCAGCAGCTTAAGTGGGGGCGTCAACACCGGGGAGCTGTTTTTT
clone_size: NA; v_call: TRBV2; j_call: TRBJ2-1; d_call: NA; cdr3_aa: CASKGDVYSNEQFF; cdr3_nt: TGTGCCAGCAAGGGGGACGTATACTCCAATGAGCAGTTCTTC
clone_size: NA; v_call: TRBV5-4; j_call: TRBJ2-7; d_call: TRBD2; cdr3_aa: CASSLGGLADYEQYF; cdr3_nt: TGTGCCAGCAGCTTGGGCGGGCTAGCGGATTACGAGCAGTACTTC
clone_size: NA; v_call: TRBV5-1; j_call: TRBJ2-3; d_call: NA; cdr3_aa: CASSLAPGAGTDTQYF; cdr3_nt: TGCGCCAGCAGCTTGGCTCCGGGGGCGGGGACAGATACGCAGTATTTT
clone_size: NA; v_call: TRBV27; j_call: TRBJ1-5; d_call: NA; cdr3_aa: CASSREGVSNQPQHF; cdr3_nt: TGTGCCAGCAGTAGGGAGGGAGTTAGCAATCAGCCCCAGCATTTT
clone_size: NA; v_call: TRBV13; j_call: TRBJ2-3; d_call: NA; cdr3_aa: CASSQSGTDTQYF; cdr3_nt: TGTGCCAGCAGCCAGTCGGGAACAGATACGCAGTATTTT
clone_size: NA; v_call: TRBV11-2; j_call: TRBJ2-7; d_call: TRBD1; cdr3_aa: CASRTPRQGWHEQYF; cdr3_nt: TGTGCCAGCAGAACACCCCGACAGGGTTGGCACGAGCAGTACTTC
clone_size: NA; v_call: TRBV7-9; j_call: TRBJ2-1; d_call: NA; cdr3_aa: CASTNGWSNNEQFF; cdr3_nt: TGTGCCAGCACAAACGGCTGGAGCAACAATGAGCAGTTCTTC
clone_size: NA; v_call: TRBV7-9; j_call: TRBJ1-1; d_call: NA; cdr3_aa: CASSPEVNTEAFF; cdr3_nt: TGTGCCAGCAGCCCAGAGGTGAACACTGAAGCTTTCTTT
clone_size: NA; v_call: TRBV2; j_call: TRBJ2-4; d_call: NA; cdr3_aa: CASSARLRKNIQYF; cdr3_nt: TGTGCCAGCAGCGCCAGACTAAGGAAAAACATTCAGTACTTC
clone_size: NA; v_call: TRBV28; j_call: TRBJ1-2; d_call: TRBD1; cdr3_aa: CASSLKFDRVYGYTF; cdr3_nt: TGTGCCAGCAGTTTAAAGTTCGACAGGGTCTATGGCTACACCTTC
clone_size: NA; v_call: TRBV6-6; j_call: TRBJ1-5; d_call: TRBD1; cdr3_aa: CASSGGGQGNNQPQHF; cdr3_nt: TGTGCCAGCAGTGGTGGCGGACAGGGGAATAATCAGCCCCAGCATTTT
clone_size: NA; v_call: TRBV10-2; j_call: TRBJ2-7; d_call: NA; cdr3_aa: CASSARRLDEQYF; cdr3_nt: TGCGCCAGCAGTGCTCGAAGGTTGGACGAGCAGTACTTC
clone_size: NA; v_call: TRBV5-1; j_call: TRBJ2-7; d_call: NA; cdr3_aa: CASRSSQGNRLYEQYF; cdr3_nt: TGCGCCAGCCGATCTTCCCAGGGGAATCGACTCTACGAGCAGTACTTC
clone_size: NA; v_call: TRBV5-4; j_call: TRBJ2-1; d_call: TRBD1; cdr3_aa: CASSSQTGGRLSSYNEQFF; cdr3_nt: TGTGCCAGCAGCTCCCAGACAGGGGGGAGATTGAGCTCCTACAATGAGCAGTTCTTC
clone_size: NA; v_call: TRBV6-5; j_call: TRBJ1-1; d_call: NA; cdr3_aa: CASSYSPNLNTEAFF; cdr3_nt: TGTGCCAGCAGTTACTCGCCCAACCTGAACACTGAAGCTTTCTTT
clone_size: NA; v_call: TRBV7-9; j_call: TRBJ2-3; d_call: TRBD2; cdr3_aa: CASTPPSGGVDTQYF; cdr3_nt: TGTGCCAGCACCCCACCCAGCGGGGGTGTAGATACGCAGTATTTT
clone_size: NA; v_call: TRBV6-5; j_call: TRBJ2-1; d_call: NA; cdr3_aa: CASSYSPSSYNEQFF; cdr3_nt: TGTGCCAGCAGTTACTCTCCCAGCTCCTACAATGAGCAGTTCTTC
clone_size: once; v_call: TRBV19; j_call: TRBJ1-5; d_call: NA; cdr3_aa: CASSMGGPFSGNQPQHF; cdr3_nt: TGTGCCAGTAGTATGGGAGGGCCTTTTTCGGGAAATCAGCCCCAGCATTTT
clone_size: once; v_call: TRBV30; j_call: TRBJ2-1; d_call: TRBD2; cdr3_aa: CAWSLRLAKQFF; cdr3_nt: TGTGCCTGGAGTCTTCGACTAGCCAAGCAGTTCTTC
clone_size: NA; v_call: TRBV4-1; j_call: TRBJ2-5; d_call: NA; cdr3_aa: CASSQDSTETQYF; cdr3_nt: TGCGCCAGCAGCCAGGACAGTACAGAGACCCAGTACTTC
clone_size: once; v_call: TRBV5-1; j_call: TRBJ1-1; d_call: NA; cdr3_aa: CASSLTQGYGTEAFF; cdr3_nt: TGCGCCAGCAGCCTCACCCAGGGGTACGGCACTGAAGCTTTCTTT
clone_size: NA; v_call: TRBV9; j_call: TRBJ2-1; d_call: NA; cdr3_aa: CASSPPNNEQFF; cdr3_nt: TGTGCCAGCAGCCCCCCCAACAATGAGCAGTTCTTC
clone_size: once; v_call: TRBV5-1; j_call: TRBJ2-1; d_call: NA; cdr3_aa: CASSLVGEQFF; cdr3_nt: TGCGCCAGCAGCTTGGTAGGTGAGCAGTTCTTC
clone_size: few; v_call: TRBV10-3; j_call: TRBJ2-1; d_call: NA; cdr3_aa: CLQGNEQFF; cdr3_nt: TGTCTACAGGGAAATGAGCAGTTCTTC
clone_size: NA; v_call: TRBV19; j_call: TRBJ1-2; d_call: NA; cdr3_aa: CASSIQREDRGYTF; cdr3_nt: TGTGCCAGTAGTATTCAGCGGGAAGATCGGGGCTACACCTTC
clone_size: NA; v_call: TRBV7-6; j_call: TRBJ2-3; d_call: NA; cdr3_aa: CASSSGGTDTQYF; cdr3_nt: TGTGCCAGCAGCTCGGGAGGCACAGATACGCAGTATTTT